The sequence of this TCR beta chain was determined in a study of blood T cell repertoires in COVID-19. Profiled with immunoSEQ multiplex PCR; TCRdb holds only in-frame clones, not every one. The repertoire has about 340,000 clones, 92% of them found once; the top ten carry approximately 17%. This CDR3 is built from 13 residues. The V end lost 0 bases, the J end lost 8 bases, and 8 bases lay between the germline ends. Looked up from germline, CDR1 is LGHNA and CDR2 is YNFKEQ. The sequenced sample was PBMCs or T cells enriched from blood (not recorded which). The chain employs TRBV4-2 and TRBJ2-1; TRBD1 might be the D (6 bases). The clonotype originates from a woman aged 25 to 39 who had recovered from COVID-19. The CDR3 DNA reads as TGTGCCAGCAGCCAAGAGGGGGCGCATGAGCAGTTCTTC. Translated, it gives CASSQEGAHEQFF.